This T cell receptor (beta chain) was recovered during a study of T cell responses to AZD1222 COVID-19 vaccine. Study-level results: CD4 TCRs associated with vaccination spanned spike, dominating at 160-218 and 743-854. All repertoire sampling was performed exclusively after the peak T cell response. Reportedly, nearly half the spike-specific TCRs target unmutated variant regions. Females outnumbered males among donors, who were mostly white British; clonal diversity was possibly underestimated.

Germline V gene sequence: CDR1 KGHSY, CDR2 FQNENV. The ends were cut back, 0 bases at V and 8 bases at J, with 16 bases in the middle. There are 16 residues in the CDR3. Note on this clone: Its antigen is as yet unknown.

Repertoires were generated with immunoSEQ multiplex PCR, while TCRdb's copy carries only in-frame clones and drops some. The sample has about 83,000 clones; under 95% are singletons. The genes are TRBV16 and TRBJ1-4, with no clear D. The specimen comprised peripheral blood, sampled on day 0 of MenACWY control vaccination. The sequence came from an adult in good health. CDR3 DNA sequence: TGTGCCAGCAGCCAATCCGGACGGACGCCGGAGGAAAAACTGTTTTTT. Its protein is CASSQSGRTPEEKLFF.